These T cell receptor beta chains were read from a single sample in a study of response to subunit inactivated influenza vaccine. MiXCR, applied by TCRdb to the RT-PCR reads, yields one record per CDR3 protein. The sample contains about 570,000 distinct CDR3 sequences, over 9% of which appear only once. A further study also used this sample, focusing on T cells expressing NK-cell markers.

Sequences were derived from PBMCs from blood, sampled on the day of vaccination. These receptors were taken from a man aged 50-60 years who received an inactivated influenza vaccine. CDR3s include the opening cysteine and the closing phenylalanine or tryptophan. The D gene is left open where the match is weak. Where a row states a size, it is once, few, many or the class of an expanded clone; other rows omit it.

V gene	CDR3 length	J gene	clone size	D gene	CDR3 DNA	CDR3 protein
TRBV5-1	19	TRBJ2-1	few	TRBD2	TGCGCCAGCAGCCCGCTATTCCTAGCGGGAGGGCCCGTCTACAATGAGCAGTTCTTC	CASSPLFLAGGPVYNEQFF
TRBV5-1	15	TRBJ2-5	few	TRBD1	TGCGCCAGCAGCTGGGGGACAGGGGCTCGAGAGACCCAGTACTTC	CASSWGTGARETQYF
TRBV29-1	14	TRBJ1-2	NA	TRBD1	TGCAGCGCCTCAGGACAGGGTGGAGACTATGGCTACACCTTC	CSASGQGGDYGYTF
TRBV2	13	TRBJ2-1	NA	NA	TGTGCCAGCAGTGAAGCGCTTCGGGGACAACAGTTCTTC	CASSEALRGQQFF
TRBV12-3/TRBV12-4	13	TRBJ2-5	NA	NA	TGTGCCAGCAGTTTTGTCAGAAAAGAGACCCAGTACTTC	CASSFVRKETQYF
TRBV5-1	17	TRBJ2-1	few	NA	TGCGCCAGCAGCTTGGGGTTGGGGGCCAGTATCTACAATGAGCAGTTCTTC	CASSLGLGASIYNEQFF
TRBV20-1	14	TRBJ1-2	NA	NA	TGCAGCGCCCCGGGGGTGGGGCTGGGATATGGCTACACCTTC	CSAPGVGLGYGYTF
TRBV12-3/TRBV12-4	15	TRBJ1-1	few	NA	TGTGCCAGCAGTTTACGCCGCAGTCTGAACACTGAAGCTTTCTTT	CASSLRRSLNTEAFF
TRBV6-2/TRBV6-3	21	TRBJ2-1	NA	TRBD2	TGTGCCAGCAGTTACAAGTTAAGGACTAGCGGGCCCGTTAGCTCCTACAATGAGCAGTTCTTC	CASSYKLRTSGPVSSYNEQFF
TRBV7-9	15	TRBJ1-1	NA	NA	TGTGCCAGCAGCTCCAGGGAGGGGTGGGAAACTGAAGCTTTCTTT	CASSSREGWETEAFF
TRBV10-3	13	TRBJ1-1	NA	TRBD1	TGTGCCATGACCCGGGACAGGGGCTCTGAAGCTTTCTTT	CAMTRDRGSEAFF
TRBV6-2/TRBV6-3	16	TRBJ2-1	few	TRBD2	TGTGCCAGCAGGCGCACTAGCGGGCCACACCACAATGAGCAGTTCTTC	CASRRTSGPHHNEQFF
TRBV2	15	TRBJ2-1	NA	NA	TGTGCCAGCAGTCAGGACAGTCATATCTACAATGAGCAGTTCTTC	CASSQDSHIYNEQFF
TRBV4-2	16	TRBJ2-5	few	NA	TGTGCCAGCAGCCCCACGGGTGGGGGTGGACGCGAGACCCAGTACTTC	CASSPTGGGGRETQYF
TRBV7-2	13	TRBJ2-1	NA	NA	TGTGCCAGCATTAAGGGGAATGGCAATGAGCAGTTCTTC	CASIKGNGNEQFF
TRBV24-1	17	TRBJ2-1	NA	NA	TGTGCCACCAGTGAAAGCAGCGGGACAGCTCTATACAATGAGCAGTTCTTC	CATSESSGTALYNEQFF
TRBV20-1	15	TRBJ2-3	NA	TRBD1	TGCAGTGCTATTACGGACAGGGTGATTCCAGATACGCAGTATTTT	CSAITDRVIPDTQYF
TRBV20-1	16	TRBJ2-1	few	TRBD2	TGCAGTGCTAGAGATCGAGCGGGAGTTTCCTACAATGAGCAGTTCTTC	CSARDRAGVSYNEQFF
TRBV11-2	17	TRBJ2-2	many	TRBD2	TGTGCCAGCAGCTTAGGACTAGCGGGGGTCGACACCGGGGAGCTGTTTTTT	CASSLGLAGVDTGELFF
TRBV29-1	14	TRBJ2-2	few	NA	TGCAGCGTTTCCCTCAATGTAGGGACCGGGGAGCTGTTTTTT	CSVSLNVGTGELFF
TRBV30	15	TRBJ2-2	few	TRBD1	TGTGCCTGGAGGGGGGGACAGGGATTGTCCGGGGAGCTGTTTTTT	CAWRGGQGLSGELFF
TRBV6-1	12	TRBJ2-7	many	NA	TGTGCCAGCAGTGACAGCTCCTACGAGCAGTACTTC	CASSDSSYEQYF
TRBV27	15	TRBJ2-1	few	TRBD1	TGTGCCAGCAGTTTAGAGACAGGGACCTACAATGAGCAGTTCTTC	CASSLETGTYNEQFF